Each of the 27 T cell receptor beta chains below was sequenced from the same sample in a study of OX40 agonist ivuxolimab in advanced cancers. Repertoires were generated with immunoSEQ multiplex PCR, while TCRdb's copy carries only in-frame clones and drops some. The sample has tens of thousands of clones; around 84% are singletons. Material: CD4+ or CD8+ T cells sorted from blood, obtained in a trial of the OX40 agonist ivuxolimab. All receptors derive from an adult with an advanced solid tumor such as melanoma, head and neck, liver or kidney cancer.

The sample holds one count of this clone. The V gene is TRBV19, the J gene TRBJ2-7, with D unclear. The germline V gene has CDR1 LNHDA and CDR2 SQIVND (reference sequence). V was pared by 3 bases and J by 4 bases, with 10 bases between. The CDR3 length is 13 residues. In DNA form, the CDR3 reads TGTGCCAGTAGTATGGGGAACTTATACGAGCAGTACTTC. It codes for CASSMGNLYEQYF. The full variable domain, its missing parts supplied by reference TRBV19 and TRBJ2-7, is DGGITQSPKYLFRKEGQNVTLSCEQNLNHDAMYWYRQDPGQGLRLIYYSQIVNDFQKGDIAEGYSVSREKKESFPLTVTSAQKNPTAFYLCASSMGNLYEQYFGPGTRLTVT.

The chain recombines TRBV27 with TRBJ2-7; TRBD2 is a possible D gene (6 bases). The V gene lost 4 bases and the J gene lost 3 bases, with 16 bases spanning the gap. CDR1 and CDR2 (germline): MNHEY, SMNVEV (reference sequence). The CDR3 is made up of 15 amino acids. The CDR3 spells CASSWRLGGFYEQYF. CDR3 bases: TGTGCCAGCAGTTGGAGACTAGGCGGATTCTACGAGCAGTACTTC.

The rearrangement links TRBV5-1 to TRBJ2-5, with D unresolved. Germline V gene lookup returns CDR1 SGHRS and CDR2 YFSETQ. This CDR3 has 13 residues. V shed 1 base and J shed 1 base, with 5 bases lying between them. The CDR3 DNA reads as TGCGCCAGCAGCTTGCCCAGCCAAGAGACCCAGTACTTC. It is translated as CASSLPSQETQYF.

V gene TRBV7-8 combines with J gene TRBJ2-5; no definite D call. Germline values: CDR1 SGHVS, CDR2 FQNEAQ. Trimming removed 1 base at V and 2 bases at J, with 8 bases between. The CDR3 consists of 14 residues. The CDR3 reads CASSLGEWQETQYF. CDR3 bases: TGTGCCAGCAGCTTAGGGGAATGGCAAGAGACCCAGTACTTC.

The CDR3 protein is CASSLGGQGNSPLHF. The CDR3 bases are TGTGCCAGCAGTTTGGGGGGGCAGGGTAATTCACCCCTCCACTTT. The chain couples TRBV28 to TRBJ1-6; possibly TRBD1 for D (6 bases). The CDR3 totals 15 residues. Germline V CDR1 and CDR2: MDHEN, SYDVKM. V was trimmed by 3 bases and J by 6 bases, leaving 12 bases between them.

The gene calls are TRBV6-1 and TRBJ1-6, with D perhaps TRBD1 (5 bases). V lost 7 bases and J lost 5, with 15 bases in between. The CDR3 spans 15 residues. The germline V gene has CDR1 MNHNS and CDR2 SASEGT. CDR3 bases: TGTGCCAGCACCATACGGGACCGTGATAATTCACCCCTCCACTTT. Translating it yields CASTIRDRDNSPLHF.

The J gene is TRBJ2-7, the V gene TRBV30, with D maybe TRBD2 (6 bases). The CDR3 covers 15 residues. Trimming shortened V by 3 bases and J by 2 bases, and 17 bases separated the two germline ends. Germline V CDR1 and CDR2: GTSNPN, SVGIG (reference sequence). In nucleotides, the CDR3 is TGTGCCTGGAGGGAACGGAGGGCCAGGGCCTACGAGCAGTACTTC. Translating gives CAWRERRARAYEQYF.

This chain uses TRBV5-1 with TRBJ2-5; the D gene is possibly TRBD2 (5 bases). V gave up 4 bases and J gave up 2 bases, with 9 bases separating them. Germline CDR1 reads SGHRS; CDR2 reads YFSETQ. The CDR3 covers 13 residues. The CDR3 spells CASSLEGQETQYF. CDR3 bases: TGCGCCAGCAGCCTCGAGGGACAAGAGACCCAGTACTTC.

The rearrangement uses TRBV21-1 and TRBJ2-1; the DNA was not compared with TRBD2, the D call given in the table. TRBV21-1 is classified as a pseudogene. CDR3 length: 16 residues. Written as DNA, the CDR3 is TGTGCCAGCAGCATACAGCGGGCCGGATCCTACAATGAGCAGTTCTTC. Its protein is CASSIQRAGSYNEQFF.

This chain joins TRBV5-1 and TRBJ2-2, with D tentatively TRBD1 (6 bases). The germline CDR1 and CDR2 sequences are SGHRS and YFSETQ. V was shortened by 7 bases and J by 0 bases, with 13 bases between the two germline ends. CDR3 length: 15 residues. CDR3 coding DNA: TGCGCCAGCCACCGGGACACCGCGAACACCGGGGAGCTGTTTTTT. As protein: CASHRDTANTGELFF.

The CDR3 protein is CASSIYTGTGELFF. In DNA, the CDR3 is TGTGCCAGCAGCATCTATACGGGAACCGGGGAGCTGTTTTTT. The chain links TRBV11-3 to TRBJ2-2; D is perhaps TRBD2 (5 bases). Germline V gene lookup returns CDR1 SGHNT and CDR2 YENEEA. The CDR3 has 14 amino acids. Trimming pared 5 bases from V and 5 bases from J, leaving 12 bases between.

The V and J genes are TRBV6-1 and TRBJ1-5; D ambiguous. Germline assignment: CDR1 MNHNS and CDR2 SASEGT. The CDR3 spans 14 residues. V lost 5 bases, J lost 2 bases, and 10 bases lay in between. CDR3: CASSPQIRNQPQHF. The CDR3 coding sequence is TGTGCCAGCAGTCCCCAGATACGCAATCAGCCCCAGCATTTT.

V gene TRBV27 combines with J gene TRBJ2-7; D perhaps matches TRBD1 (5 bases). The V and J ends lost 0 bases and 4 bases respectively, with 13 bases between them. This CDR3 contains 15 residues. The V gene's germline CDR1 is MNHEY and CDR2 SMNVEV (reference sequence). This CDR3 is CASSLSFQGGYEQYF. In DNA form, the CDR3 reads TGTGCCAGCAGTTTATCCTTTCAGGGTGGATACGAGCAGTACTTC.

The rearrangement uses TRBV5-5 and TRBJ1-3; a possible D gene is TRBD1 (5 bases). The CDR3 sequence is 16 residues long. The V gene's germline CDR1 is SGHKS and CDR2 YYEKEE (reference sequence). V lost 3 bases to trimming and J lost 0 bases, with 13 bases between them. The CDR3 DNA is TGTGCCAGCAGCTCGAGGGGACCGGCCTCTGGAAACACCATATATTTT. Residues: CASSSRGPASGNTIYF.

The genes are TRBV9 and TRBJ2-3; D might be TRBD1 or TRBD2, each matching 6 bases. Germline CDR1 is SGDLS and CDR2 is YYNGEE. The CDR3 covers 18 residues. V was trimmed by 4 bases and J by 3 bases, leaving 24 bases between them. CDR3 sequence reads: CASSPTSGAGGITDTQYF. The CDR3 bases are TGTGCCAGCAGCCCGACGTCAGGGGCGGGCGGGATAACAGATACGCAGTATTTT.

Only one count was recorded for this clone. The chain has TRBV6-5 and TRBJ1-3, with D possibly matching TRBD1 (6 bases). V shed 0 bases and J shed 4 bases, with 10 bases lying between them. This CDR3 region has 15 residues. Germline V gene sequence: CDR1 MNHEY, CDR2 SVGAGI. The CDR3 nucleotides are TGTGCCAGCAGTTACTCGAAGACAGGAGGAAACACCATATATTTT. Amino acid sequence: CASSYSKTGGNTIYF.

The chain has TRBV19 and TRBJ2-1; D gene unclear. Trimming left V 7 bases short and J 2 bases short, with 21 bases between. From germline, CDR1 is LNHDA and CDR2 SQIVND (reference sequence). CDR3 size: 17 residues. The CDR3 DNA sequence: TGTGCCAGTACCGTCGGGTTTTTTGGGTCAACCTACAATGAGCAGTTCTTC. Amino acids: CASTVGFFGSTYNEQFF.

The chain is built from TRBV14 and TRBJ2-5, with D hard to call. The CDR3 is made up of 13 amino acids. Trimming shortened V by 0 bases and J by 5 bases, and 7 bases separated the two germline ends. Per the germline V gene, CDR1 is SGHDN and CDR2 is FVKESK. The CDR3 region has the DNA TGTGCCAGCAGCCAAGATCTTCGGGAGACCCAGTACTTC. Protein sequence: CASSQDLRETQYF.

This clone came up once. This chain joins TRBV5-1 and TRBJ1-2, with D possibly being TRBD1 (5 bases). V lost 9 bases and J 0 bases, leaving 9 bases between the germline ends. Germline CDR1 SGHRS, CDR2 YFSETQ. This CDR3 has 12 amino acids. The CDR3 is CATGGANYGYTF. The CDR3 DNA follows: TGCGCCACCGGGGGAGCTAACTATGGCTACACCTTC.

The V gene is TRBV9, the J gene TRBJ2-5; maybe TRBD2 (6 bases). The J call could be wrong; TRBJ2-7 is a better fit for the DNA end. The CDR3 is made up of 13 amino acids. Germline loops: CDR1 SGDLS, CDR2 YYNGEE. The CDR3 spells CASAGTLLSEQYF. The DNA of the CDR3 is TGTGCCAGCGCTGGGACTTTGTTGAGCGAGCAGTACTTC.

This chain joins TRBV27 and TRBJ2-5; D uncertain. CDR3 length: 14 amino acids. The ends were cut back, 2 bases at V and 4 bases at J, with 11 bases in the middle. Per germline, CDR1 MNHEY and CDR2 SMNVEV (reference sequence). DNA of the CDR3: TGTGCCAGCAGTTTAAGAACGCTGGGAGAGACCCAGTACTTC. This encodes CASSLRTLGETQYF.

J is TRBJ1-5 and V is TRBV6-5; D ambiguous. Trimming pared 5 bases from V and 2 bases from J, leaving 7 bases between. This CDR3 has 13 residues. The V gene's germline CDR1 is MNHEY and CDR2 SVGAGI. The CDR3 nucleotides read TGTGCCAGCAGTCCCGCCCGCAATCAGCCCCAGCATTTT. It encodes CASSPARNQPQHF.

J is TRBJ1-2 and V is TRBV28; D gene ambiguous. Trimming left V 5 bases short and J 1 base short, with 8 bases between. Germline assignment: CDR1 MDHEN and CDR2 SYDVKM. The CDR3 length is 13 residues. The chain's CDR3 is CASSLTDNYGYTF. Here the CDR3 DNA reads TGTGCCAGCAGTCTAACAGATAACTATGGCTACACCTTC.

The genes are TRBV5-8 and TRBJ1-2; 8 positions match TRBD1. This CDR3 spans 15 amino acids. Germline assignment: CDR1 SGHTS and CDR2 YDEGEE. Trimming at V came to 0 bases and at J to 0 bases, leaving 1 base not matched to a gene. The CDR3 bases are TGTGCCAGCAGCTTGGACAGGGGGTCTAACTATGGCTACACCTTC. Translation: CASSLDRGSNYGYTF.

The rearrangement uses TRBV4-2 and TRBJ2-7, with 7 bases matching TRBD1. The CDR3 consists of 14 residues. Per germline, CDR1 LGHNA and CDR2 YNFKEQ. After removal of 5 bases from V and 4 bases from J, the junction contained 8 bases not matched to a gene. CDR3 residues: CASSSRTGWYEQYF. In DNA form, the CDR3 reads TGTGCCAGCAGCTCCCGGACAGGCTGGTACGAGCAGTACTTC.

This chain connects TRBV5-8 to TRBJ2-5; the D is unclear. This CDR3 region has 12 residues. The ends were cut back, 5 bases at V and 1 base at J, with 6 bases in the middle. The germline V gene encodes CDR1 SGHTS and CDR2 YDEGEE. For the CDR3, the DNA is TGTGCCAGCAGTTTTTCCCAAGAGACCCAGTACTTC. Its translation is CASSFSQETQYF. The full variable domain, rest sourced from reference TRBV5-8 and TRBJ2-5, is EAGVTQSPTHLIKTRGQQATLRCSPISGHTSVYWYQQALGLGLQFLLWYDEGEERNRGNFPPRFSGRQFPNYSSELNVNALELEDSALYLCASSFSQETQYFGPGTRLLVL.

V gene TRBV19 combines with J gene TRBJ2-7; tentatively, D is TRBD1 (6 bases). CDR1 and CDR2 (germline): LNHDA, SQIVND (reference sequence). The CDR3 spans 15 residues. V was shortened by 1 base and J by 1 base, with 11 bases between the two germline ends. This chain's CDR3 is CASSIGRTGSYEQYF. The CDR3 region has the DNA TGTGCCAGTAGTATAGGCAGAACAGGGTCCTACGAGCAGTACTTC.